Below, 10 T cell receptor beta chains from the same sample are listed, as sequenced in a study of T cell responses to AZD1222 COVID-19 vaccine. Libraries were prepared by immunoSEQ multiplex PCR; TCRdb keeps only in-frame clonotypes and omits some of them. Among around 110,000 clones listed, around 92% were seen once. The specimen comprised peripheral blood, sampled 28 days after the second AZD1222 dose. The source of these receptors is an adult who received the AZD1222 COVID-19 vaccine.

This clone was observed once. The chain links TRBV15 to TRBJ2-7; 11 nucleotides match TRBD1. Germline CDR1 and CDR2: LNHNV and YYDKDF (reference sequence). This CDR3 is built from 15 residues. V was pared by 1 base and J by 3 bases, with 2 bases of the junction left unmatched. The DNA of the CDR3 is TGTGCCACCAGCAGAGGCGGGACAGGGGGCTACGAGCAGTACTTC. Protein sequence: CATSRGGTGGYEQYF.

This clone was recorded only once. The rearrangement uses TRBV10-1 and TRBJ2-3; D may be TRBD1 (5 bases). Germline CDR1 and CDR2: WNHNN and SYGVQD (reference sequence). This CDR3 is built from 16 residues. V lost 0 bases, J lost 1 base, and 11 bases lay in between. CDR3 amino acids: CASSESTQGGTDTQYF. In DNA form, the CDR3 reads TGCGCCAGCAGTGAGTCGACTCAGGGCGGCACAGATACGCAGTATTTT.

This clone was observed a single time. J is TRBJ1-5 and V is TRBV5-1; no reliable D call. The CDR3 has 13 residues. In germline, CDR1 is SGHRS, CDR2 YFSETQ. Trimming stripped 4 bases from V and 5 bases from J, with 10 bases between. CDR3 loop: CASSQDGHQPQHF. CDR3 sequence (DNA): TGCGCCAGCAGCCAGGACGGTCATCAGCCCCAGCATTTT. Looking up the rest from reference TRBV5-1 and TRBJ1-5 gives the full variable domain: KAGVTQTPRYLIKTRGQQVTLSCSPISGHRSVSWYQQTPGQGLQFLFEYFSETQRNKGNFPGRFSGRQFSNSRSEMNVSTLELGDSALYLCASSQDGHQPQHFGDGTRLSIL.

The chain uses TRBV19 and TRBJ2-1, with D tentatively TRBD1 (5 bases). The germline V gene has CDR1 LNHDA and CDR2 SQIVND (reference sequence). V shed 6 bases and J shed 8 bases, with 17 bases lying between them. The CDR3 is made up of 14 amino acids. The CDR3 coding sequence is TGTGCCAGTAGGCCACAGGACGGACCCTATGAGCAGTTCTTC. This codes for CASRPQDGPYEQFF.

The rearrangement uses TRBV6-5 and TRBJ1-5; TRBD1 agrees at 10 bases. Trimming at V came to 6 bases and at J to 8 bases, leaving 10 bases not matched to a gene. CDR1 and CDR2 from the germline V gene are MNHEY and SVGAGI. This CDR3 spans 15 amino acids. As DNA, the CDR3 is TGTGCCAGCAGGACAGGGGGCCAGGTCTCTGAGCCCCAGCATTTT. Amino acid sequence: CASRTGGQVSEPQHF.

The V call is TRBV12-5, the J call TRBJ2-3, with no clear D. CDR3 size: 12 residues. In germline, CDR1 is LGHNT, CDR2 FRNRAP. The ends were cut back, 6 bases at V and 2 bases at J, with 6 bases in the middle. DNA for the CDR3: TGTGCTAGTGGCCAGTCCACAGATACGCAGTATTTT. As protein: CASGQSTDTQYF.

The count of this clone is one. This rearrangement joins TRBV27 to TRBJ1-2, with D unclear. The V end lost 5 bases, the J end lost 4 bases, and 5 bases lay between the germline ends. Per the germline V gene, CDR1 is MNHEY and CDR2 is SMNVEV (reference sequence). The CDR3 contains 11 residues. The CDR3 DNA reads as TGTGCCAGCAGTGCGGGCTATGGCTACACCTTC. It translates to CASSAGYGYTF.

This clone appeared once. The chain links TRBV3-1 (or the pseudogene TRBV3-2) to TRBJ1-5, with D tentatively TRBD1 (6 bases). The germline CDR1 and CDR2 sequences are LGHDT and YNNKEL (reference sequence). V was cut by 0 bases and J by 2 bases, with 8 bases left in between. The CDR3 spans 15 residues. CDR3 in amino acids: CASSQDWTGNQPQHF. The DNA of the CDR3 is TGTGCCAGCAGCCAAGACTGGACAGGCAATCAGCCCCAGCATTTT.

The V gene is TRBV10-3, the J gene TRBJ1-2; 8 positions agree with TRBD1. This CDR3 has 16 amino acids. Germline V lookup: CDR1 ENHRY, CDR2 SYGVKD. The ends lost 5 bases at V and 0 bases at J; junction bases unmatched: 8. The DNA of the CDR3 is TGTGCCATCAGTCCCGGGACAGGAGACGCTAACTATGGCTACACCTTC. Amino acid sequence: CAISPGTGDANYGYTF.

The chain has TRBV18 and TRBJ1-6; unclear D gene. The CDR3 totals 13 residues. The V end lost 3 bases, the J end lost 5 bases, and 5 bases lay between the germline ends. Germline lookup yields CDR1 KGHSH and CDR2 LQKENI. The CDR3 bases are TGTGCCAGCTCACCGGCCGATAATTCACCCCTCCACTTT. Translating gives CASSPADNSPLHF.